The 18 T cell receptor beta chains below were found in one sample sequenced in a study of neoadjuvant anti-PD-1 for oral cavity cancer. TCRdb's copy holds only in-frame clones and misses some; the assay was immunoSEQ multiplex PCR. This sample yields around 13,000 clones, of which about 63% are seen a single time; around 2.2% belongs to the top ten. Sample: PBMCs, taken before nivolumab (anti-PD-1) treatment. The receptors come from a person between 40 and 79 years old with oral cavity squamous cell carcinoma.

The chain recombines TRBV10-3 with TRBJ2-7; D perhaps matches TRBD1 (6 bases). V was pared by 7 bases and J by 3 bases, with 16 bases between. This CDR3 is 14 amino acids long. Germline CDR1 and CDR2: ENHRY and SYGVKD. The DNA for the CDR3 is TGTGCCATCATTCCGACATGGGGGCACTACGAGCAGTACTTC. Translation: CAIIPTWGHYEQYF.

The chain is built from TRBV5-6 and TRBJ1-2, with D possibly being TRBD1 (5 bases). This CDR3 is 15 amino acids long. Germline CDR1 SGHDT, CDR2 YYEEEE. The ends were cut back, 2 bases at V and 0 bases at J, with 11 bases in the middle. CDR3 in amino acids: CASSFGAASNYGYTF. In DNA form, the CDR3 reads TGTGCCAGCAGCTTTGGGGCAGCCTCTAACTATGGCTACACCTTC.

V and J are TRBV5-1 and TRBJ1-1; TRBD1 is a possible D gene (6 bases). The CDR3 loop spans 14 amino acids. The V gene's germline CDR1 is SGHRS and CDR2 YFSETQ. The V end lost 1 base, the J end lost 6 bases, and 13 bases lay between the germline ends. The CDR3 nucleotides read TGCGCCAGCAGCTTGAGTACAGGGCTCGCTGAAGCTTTCTTT. This gives the protein CASSLSTGLAEAFF. The variable domain in full, completed from reference TRBV5-1 and TRBJ1-1, reads KAGVTQTPRYLIKTRGQQVTLSCSPISGHRSVSWYQQTPGQGLQFLFEYFSETQRNKGNFPGRFSGRQFSNSRSEMNVSTLELGDSALYLCASSLSTGLAEAFFGQGTRLTVV.

This chain joins TRBV5-1 and TRBJ1-1; D is undetermined. V gave up 3 bases and J gave up 4 bases, with 16 bases separating them. This CDR3 has 15 residues. CDR1 is SGHRS, CDR2 YFSETQ, per germline. The CDR3 sequence: CASSSILGGGTEAFF. In nucleotides, the CDR3 is TGCGCCAGCAGCTCAATTCTGGGCGGCGGCACTGAAGCTTTCTTT.

The rearrangement joins TRBV7-2 to TRBJ1-4; D call uncertain. V was shortened by 5 bases and J by 1 base, with 11 bases between the two germline ends. This CDR3 spans 15 amino acids. Germline V CDR1 and CDR2: SGHTA, FQGNSA. CDR3 DNA: TGTGCCAGCAGCCGACGGAGGAGAACTAATGAAAAACTGTTTTTT. The encoded protein is CASSRRRRTNEKLFF. Together with reference TRBV7-2 and TRBJ1-4, the CDR3 gives the full variable domain: GAGVSQSPSNKVTEKGKDVELRCDPISGHTALYWYRQSLGQGLEFLIYFQGNSAPDKSGLPSDRFSAERTGGSVSTLTIQRTQQEDSAVYLCASSRRRRTNEKLFFGSGTQLSVL.

J is TRBJ2-2 and V is TRBV6-5; no definite D call. The CDR3 loop spans 13 amino acids. Germline-derived CDR1 and CDR2 are MNHEY and SVGAGI. Trimming removed 2 bases from V and 3 bases from J, with 4 bases in between. The CDR3 here is CASSYGYTGELFF. The CDR3 DNA sequence: TGTGCCAGCAGTTACGGATACACCGGGGAGCTGTTTTTT.

This clone was counted a few times. J is TRBJ1-5 and V is TRBV27, with a tentative D call TRBD1 (5 bases). Germline CDR1 reads MNHEY; CDR2 reads SMNVEV (reference sequence). The CDR3 sequence is 15 residues long. V lost 5 bases and J 11 bases, leaving 22 bases between the germline ends. CDR3 bases: TGTGCCAGCAGTGACCGGGACGTGGGGAGATCGGCCCAGCATTTT. As protein: CASSDRDVGRSAQHF.

The chain links TRBV6-5 to TRBJ2-3; maybe TRBD2 (6 bases). Germline CDR1 is MNHEY and CDR2 is SVGAGI. The CDR3 totals 13 residues. V lost 2 bases, J lost 13 bases, and 16 bases lay in between. The CDR3 spells CASSYLTASEEYF. CDR3 bases: TGTGCCAGCAGTTACCTGACGGCTAGCGAGGAGTATTTT.

This rearrangement joins TRBV4-2 to TRBJ2-1; D assignment may be TRBD1 or TRBD2 (5 bases each). Per the germline V gene, CDR1 is LGHNA and CDR2 is YNFKEQ. This CDR3 has 13 amino acids. The V and J ends lost 3 bases and 9 bases respectively, with 12 bases between them. CDR3 nucleotide sequence: TGTGCCAGCAGCCAGTCCGGGACGGGTGAGCAGTTCTTC. It encodes CASSQSGTGEQFF.

V usage is TRBV5-4 and J usage is TRBJ2-2; unclear D gene. This CDR3 contains 16 residues. CDR1 SGHNT and CDR2 YYREEE come from the germline V gene (reference sequence). Trimming took off 4 bases at V and 8 bases at J, with 21 bases between the two ends. The CDR3 bases are TGTGCCAGCAGCCCCGGCGGCCTAGTGGGTCGGGGGGAGCTGTTTTTT. This sequence encodes CASSPGGLVGRGELFF.

The chain links TRBV5-5 to TRBJ1-6; D remains unclear. V lost 3 bases and J lost 1, with 11 bases in between. Germline V CDR1 and CDR2: SGHKS, YYEKEE (reference sequence). The CDR3 loop spans 16 amino acids. The CDR3 spells CASSSDQRSYNSPLHF. The CDR3 bases are TGTGCCAGCAGCTCGGACCAACGGTCCTATAATTCACCCCTCCACTTT.

The chain joins TRBV7-6 to TRBJ2-3; D may correspond to TRBD1 or TRBD2 (5 bases each). Trimming removed 6 bases from V and 3 bases from J, with 13 bases in between. Looked up from germline, CDR1 is SGHVS and CDR2 is FNYEAQ. This CDR3 has 14 amino acids. The CDR3 bases are TGTGCCAGCAGTAACCCCGGGGCAACAGATACGCAGTATTTT. This codes for CASSNPGATDTQYF.

Only one count was recorded for this clone. The rearrangement joins TRBV6-6 to TRBJ2-4; D gene uncertain. With 2 bases removed from V and 1 base from J, the gap between germline ends came to 6 bases. The germline CDR1 and CDR2 sequences are MNHNY and SVGAGI (reference sequence). This CDR3 comprises 14 residues. CDR3 sequence reads: CASSYATAKNIQYF. DNA for the CDR3: TGTGCCAGCAGTTACGCGACGGCCAAAAACATTCAGTACTTC.

This clone was seen more than once but under ten times. The chain recombines TRBV28 with TRBJ1-2; D remains unclear. V was trimmed by 4 bases and J by 12 bases, leaving 18 bases between them. This CDR3 is built from 13 residues. Germline loops: CDR1 MDHEN, CDR2 SYDVKM. CDR3 DNA: TGTGCCAGCAGTTCCGCAGGAGGTGCCAATCACACCTTC. This sequence encodes CASSSAGGANHTF.

V and J are TRBV7-9 and TRBJ1-1; D possibly corresponds to TRBD1 (6 bases). CDR1 and CDR2 from the germline V gene are SEHNR and FQNEAQ (reference sequence). This CDR3 spans 15 amino acids. Trimming took off 5 bases at V and 1 base at J, with 14 bases between the two ends. The CDR3 nucleotides are TGTGCCAGCAGCACCCTTAACAGGGAGAACACTGAAGCTTTCTTT. Translated, it gives CASSTLNRENTEAFF. Combining the CDR3 with reference TRBV7-9 and TRBJ1-1 gives the whole variable domain DTGVSQNPRHKITKRGQNVTFRCDPISEHNRLYWYRQTLGQGPEFLTYFQNEAQLEKSRLLSDRFSAERPKGSFSTLEIQRTEQGDSAMYLCASSTLNRENTEAFFGQGTRLTVV.

V usage is TRBV5-6 and J usage is TRBJ1-1, with D uncertain. Deletions cut 1 base from V and 6 bases from J, with 10 bases between. CDR3 length equals 13 residues. The germline V gene has CDR1 SGHDT and CDR2 YYEEEE. The CDR3 loop is CASSLFESAEAFF. For the CDR3, the DNA is TGTGCCAGCAGCTTGTTTGAGAGCGCTGAAGCTTTCTTT. Supplemented by reference TRBV5-6 and TRBJ1-1, the full variable domain reads DAGVTQSPTHLIKTRGQQVTLRCSPKSGHDTVSWYQQALGQGPQFIFQYYEEEERQRGNFPDRFSGHQFPNYSSELNVNALLLGDSALYLCASSLFESAEAFFGQGTRLTVV.

This clone was picked up a small number of times. This rearrangement joins TRBV6-1 to TRBJ1-2; D not resolved. In germline, CDR1 is MNHNS, CDR2 SASEGT. The CDR3 runs to 14 residues. Between the trimmed V and J ends, which lost 8 bases and 3 bases, there was a span of 16 bases. Here the CDR3 reads CASADVTSYYGYTF. The CDR3 bases are TGTGCCAGCGCAGATGTGACCTCCTACTATGGCTACACCTTC.

This clone was counted a single time. The V gene is TRBV27, the J gene TRBJ2-3; 8 bases map to TRBD1. This CDR3 is built from 17 residues. V lost 7 bases to trimming and J lost 0 bases; unmatched junction nucleotides: 12. Germline CDR1 and CDR2: MNHEY and SMNVEV (reference sequence). The chain's CDR3 is CASTARGTGFSTDTQYF. The CDR3 DNA is TGTGCCAGCACCGCCCGGGGGACAGGCTTTAGCACAGATACGCAGTATTTT.